A single sample is the source of the 20 T cell receptor beta chains below, sequenced in a study of T-cell reconstitution after alpha-beta-depleted transplantation in children. For TCRbeta, the library was prepared with unique molecular identifiers. TCRdb itself ran the PCR reads through MiXCR, one entry per CDR3 protein. In the table there are more than 150,000 distinct CDR3 sequences, about 6.4% of which are singletons. The starting material was PBMCs from the stem cell graft donor, obtained from the stem cell graft. All receptors derive from a human donor who donated a stem cell graft to a child with Wiskott-Aldrich syndrome.

This clonotype appeared many times. J is TRBJ2-3 and V is TRBV24-1; TRBD1 might be the D (5 bases). The CDR3 runs to 16 residues. In germline, CDR1 is KGHDR, CDR2 SFDVKD. V was trimmed by 3 bases and J by 3 bases, leaving 15 bases between them. The CDR3 DNA is TGTGCCACCAGTGATCGAATCCAGGGTGTAACAGATACGCAGTATTTT. It is translated as CATSDRIQGVTDTQYF.

This clonotype has a count of ten or more. This rearrangement joins TRBV5-1 to TRBJ2-7; 15 nucleotides align to TRBD2. The V gene's germline CDR1 is SGHRS and CDR2 YFSETQ. The CDR3 totals 17 residues. With 4 bases clipped from V and 0 bases from J, the junction kept 5 bases outside the gene matches. CDR3 residues: CASSNGLAGGSSYEQYF. The CDR3 DNA sequence: TGCGCCAGCAGCAACGGACTAGCGGGAGGGTCCTCCTACGAGCAGTACTTC.

This clonotype was recorded at least ten times. The chain has TRBV4-1 and TRBJ2-1; D is perhaps TRBD1 (7 bases). The V end lost 4 bases, the J end lost 9 bases, and 22 bases lay between the germline ends. This CDR3 region has 16 residues. CDR1 MGHRA and CDR2 YSYEKL come from the germline V gene. CDR3 residues: CASSRETGEDSGEQFF. DNA for the CDR3: TGCGCCAGCAGCCGAGAAACAGGGGAAGATAGCGGTGAGCAGTTCTTC.

This clonotype was detected ten times or more. This rearrangement joins TRBV7-2 to TRBJ2-1, with a possible D match to TRBD2 (7 bases). Germline loops: CDR1 SGHTA, CDR2 FQGNSA. Trimming pared 3 bases from V and 1 base from J, leaving 13 bases between. CDR3 length: 16 amino acids. DNA of the CDR3: TGTGCCAGCAGCTTTACGGGGGGCCCATCCTACAATGAGCAGTTCTTC. Protein: CASSFTGGPSYNEQFF. Filled out from reference TRBV7-2 and TRBJ2-1, the complete variable domain reads GAGVSQSPSNKVTEKGKDVELRCDPISGHTALYWYRQSLGQGLEFLIYFQGNSAPDKSGLPSDRFSAERTGGSVSTLTIQRTQQEDSAVYLCASSFTGGPSYNEQFFGPGTRLTVL.

This clonotype was detected ten times or more. V is TRBV15 and J is TRBJ2-1; no reliable D call. Trimming stripped 4 bases from V and 4 bases from J, with 17 bases between. The CDR3 runs 16 residues. Germline loops: CDR1 LNHNV, CDR2 YYDKDF (reference sequence). The CDR3 sequence is CATSILGGRAYNEQFF. CDR3 bases: TGTGCCACCAGCATACTCGGTGGTCGAGCTTACAATGAGCAGTTCTTC. The full variable domain, in which reference TRBV15 and TRBJ2-1 provide the parts outside the CDR3, is DAMVIQNPRYQVTQFGKPVTLSCSQTLNHNVMYWYQQKSSQAPKLLFHYYDKDFNNEADTPDNFQSRRPNTSFCFLDIRSPGLGDTAMYLCATSILGGRAYNEQFFGPGTRLTVL.

This clonotype was counted many times. The chain employs TRBV24-1 and TRBJ2-2, with D possibly matching TRBD2 (6 bases). Germline CDR1 KGHDR, CDR2 SFDVKD. The CDR3 is made up of 16 amino acids. V was trimmed by 0 bases and J by 5 bases, leaving 12 bases between them. DNA for the CDR3: TGTGCCACCAGTGATTTGAGGAGGGGTCGGACCGGGGAGCTGTTTTTT. Its protein is CATSDLRRGRTGELFF.

This clonotype has just a few counts. The V gene is TRBV3-1, the J gene TRBJ1-5; D remains ambiguous. Looked up from germline, CDR1 is LGHDT and CDR2 is YNNKEL (reference sequence). The CDR3 extends over 13 amino acids. With 0 bases removed from V and 6 bases from J, the gap between germline ends came to 6 bases. The CDR3 nucleotides are TGTGCCAGCAGCCAAGATCGTATTCAGCCCCAGCATTTT. This translates into CASSQDRIQPQHF. Full variable domain (remainder filled in from reference TRBV3-1 and TRBJ1-5): DTAVSQTPKYLVTQMGNDKSIKCEQNLGHDTMYWYKQDSKKFLKIMFSYNNKELIINETVPNRFSPKSPDKAHLNLHINSLELGDSAVYFCASSQDRIQPQHFGDGTRLSIL.

CDR3 nucleotide sequence: TGTGCCAGCAGCTTAATTCCGAACCGGGACAGGCGGAACACTGAAGCTTTCTTT. Its protein product is CASSLIPNRDRRNTEAFF. The chain links TRBV11-2 to TRBJ1-1, with 8 positions matching TRBD1. The CDR3 extends over 18 amino acids. The V and J ends lost 2 bases and 1 base, in that order; junction bases with no gene match: 12. Germline V gene lookup returns CDR1 SGHAT and CDR2 FQNNGV.

V is TRBV18 and J is TRBJ1-2; 9 bases are a match to TRBD1. This CDR3 has 15 amino acids. The germline V gene encodes CDR1 KGHSH and CDR2 LQKENI. J lost 7 bases, V lost 3 bases, and 9 bases had no gene match. The CDR3 is CASSPGQGGVGGYTF. The CDR3 nucleotides read TGTGCCAGCTCACCGGGACAGGGTGGCGTTGGTGGCTACACCTTC.

This clonotype has ten or more counts. The chain carries TRBV20-1 and TRBJ1-2; 9 positions agree with TRBD1. Germline CDR1 reads DFQATT; CDR2 reads SNEGSKA (reference sequence). The CDR3 is 14 amino acids. Trimming took 6 bases from V and 4 from J; bases not matched to a gene: 9. The CDR3 sequence is CSASPTGGFYGYTF. CDR3 coding DNA: TGCAGTGCAAGTCCGACAGGGGGGTTCTATGGCTACACCTTC.

This clonotype was seen ten or more times. This sequence joins TRBV4-2 and TRBJ1-5, with 7 positions matching TRBD1. The ends lost 1 base at V and 7 bases at J; junction bases unmatched: 7. The CDR3 length is 15 residues. Germline V gene lookup returns CDR1 LGHNA and CDR2 YNFKEQ. CDR3 bases: TGTGCCAGCAGCCAAGGAACAGGGGTGCGGCAGCCCCAGCATTTT. This gives the protein CASSQGTGVRQPQHF.

This clonotype was observed at least ten times. As DNA, the CDR3 is TGTGCCAGCAGTGAAGCCGGGCTGACTGACAAGCAGTTCTTC. It codes for CASSEAGLTDKQFF. The chain has TRBV6-1 and TRBJ2-1, with D hard to call. V shed 0 bases and J shed 11 bases, with 14 bases lying between them. The germline CDR1 and CDR2 sequences are MNHNS and SASEGT. This CDR3 contains 14 residues.

V and J are TRBV5-1 and TRBJ2-7; 7 nucleotides line up with TRBD1. Germline V CDR1 and CDR2: SGHRS, YFSETQ. This CDR3 region has 16 residues. Trimming at V came to 1 base and at J to 4 bases, leaving 11 bases not matched to a gene. The CDR3 here is CASSLKRQGAKYEQYF. The CDR3, as DNA: TGCGCCAGCAGCTTGAAGAGACAGGGAGCCAAATACGAGCAGTACTTC.

This clonotype was detected only a few times. This chain joins TRBV5-5 and TRBJ2-2; 9 bases agree with TRBD1. The trim removed 4 bases at V and 6 bases at J, leaving 10 bases unmatched. The germline V gene encodes CDR1 SGHKS and CDR2 YYEKEE (reference sequence). CDR3 size: 16 residues. This CDR3 reads CASSVAGTGRSGELFF. CDR3 DNA sequence: TGTGCCAGCAGCGTGGCCGGGACAGGGCGATCCGGGGAGCTGTTTTTT.

This clonotype was observed many times. The gene calls are TRBV12-3 or TRBV12-4 and TRBJ2-1; D might be TRBD1 (6 bases). There are 16 residues in the CDR3. Between the trimmed V and J ends, which lost 3 bases and 4 bases, there was a span of 16 bases. As DNA, the CDR3 is TGTGCCAGCAGTTTGGGACAACCCTTAGGGTACAATGAGCAGTTCTTC. Translated, it gives CASSLGQPLGYNEQFF.

This clonotype has at least ten counts. The chain joins TRBV6-2 or TRBV6-3 to TRBJ1-1; 7 nucleotides line up with TRBD1. Germline CDR1 reads MNHEY; CDR2 reads SVGEGT. With V trimmed by 6 bases and J by 1 base, 14 bases remained unmatched. CDR3 size: 17 residues. CDR3 protein: CASRHWPKGQQNTEAFF. The DNA for the CDR3 is TGTGCCAGCAGACACTGGCCAAAGGGACAGCAGAACACTGAAGCTTTCTTT.

The V gene is TRBV30, the J gene TRBJ2-3; 13 bases are shared with TRBD2. V gave up 2 bases and J gave up 1 base; unmatched junction bases: 3. The CDR3 is 16 residues long. Germline V gene lookup returns CDR1 GTSNPN and CDR2 SVGIG (reference sequence). CDR3 bases: TGTGCCTGGAGTCGCGGACTAGCGGGAGGCACAGATACGCAGTATTTT. Protein: CAWSRGLAGGTDTQYF.

This clonotype appeared a few times. The chain has TRBV30 and TRBJ2-1; D gene uncertain. There are 15 residues in the CDR3. Germline values: CDR1 GTSNPN, CDR2 SVGIG (reference sequence). Trimming shortened V by 0 bases and J by 6 bases, and 15 bases separated the two germline ends. CDR3 protein: CAWSVLKLDGNEQFF. DNA for the CDR3: TGTGCCTGGAGTGTACTAAAGCTAGATGGCAATGAGCAGTTCTTC. The whole variable domain, remainder taken from reference TRBV30 and TRBJ2-1, is SQTIHQWPATLVQPVGSPLSLECTVEGTSNPNLYWYRQAAGRGLQLLFYSVGIGQISSEVPQNLSASRPQDRQFILSSKKLLLSDSGFYLCAWSVLKLDGNEQFFGPGTRLTVL.

A few counts support this clonotype. V gene TRBV30 combines with J gene TRBJ2-7, with 8 positions matching TRBD1. Germline CDR1 reads GTSNPN; CDR2 reads SVGIG (reference sequence). This CDR3 has 15 amino acids. With 5 bases clipped from V and 2 bases from J, the junction kept 11 bases outside the gene matches. CDR3 nucleotides: TGTGCCTGGTCCGCCGGGACAGGTAGGACCTACGAGCAGTACTTC. Amino acid sequence: CAWSAGTGRTYEQYF.

The chain recombines TRBV11-2 with TRBJ2-2, with 9 bases matching TRBD2. The V segment lost 6 bases and the J segment 5 bases; nucleotides outside the gene matches: 10. From germline, CDR1 is SGHAT and CDR2 FQNNGV. There are 16 residues in the CDR3. CDR3 in DNA: TGTGCCAGCAGTCGAGATATAGCGGGGGTAACCGGGGAGCTGTTTTTT. Protein: CASSRDIAGVTGELFF.